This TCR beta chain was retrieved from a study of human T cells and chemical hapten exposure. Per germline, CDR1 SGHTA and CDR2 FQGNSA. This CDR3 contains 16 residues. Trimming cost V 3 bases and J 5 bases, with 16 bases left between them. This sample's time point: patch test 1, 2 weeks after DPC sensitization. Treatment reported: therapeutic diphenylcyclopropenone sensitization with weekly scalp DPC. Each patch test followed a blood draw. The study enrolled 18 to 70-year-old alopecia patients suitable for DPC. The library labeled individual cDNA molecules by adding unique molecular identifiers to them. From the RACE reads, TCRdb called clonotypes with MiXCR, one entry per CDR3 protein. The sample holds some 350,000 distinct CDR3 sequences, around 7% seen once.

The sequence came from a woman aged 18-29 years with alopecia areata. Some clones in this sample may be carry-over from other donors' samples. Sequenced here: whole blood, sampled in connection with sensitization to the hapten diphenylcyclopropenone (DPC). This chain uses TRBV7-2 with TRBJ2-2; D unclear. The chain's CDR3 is CASSFRHRVGTGELFF. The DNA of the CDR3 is TGTGCCAGCAGCTTTCGGCACCGAGTGGGGACCGGGGAGCTGTTTTTT.